This T cell receptor (beta chain) was found in a study of cytomegalovirus exposure and HLA in healthy donors. PCR involved 60 Vbeta and 13 Jbeta primers. Assay: immunoSEQ multiplex PCR; the TCRdb copy retains only in-frame clones and omits some. The sample consists of about 170,000 clones, more than 75% of them appearing once. CDR3 length: 15 amino acids. Germline V gene sequence: CDR1 MNHEY, CDR2 SVGAGI. Trimming cost V 4 bases and J 2 bases, with 12 bases left between them. The specimen sequenced was PBMCs. The receptor's source is a girl aged 5-17 years in good health and CMV-seropositive. This chain joins TRBV6-5 and TRBJ2-1; weak D call: TRBD2 (6 bases). The CDR3 spells CASSFGSSTYNEQFF. The CDR3 bases are TGTGCCAGCAGTTTCGGGAGTTCGACCTACAATGAGCAGTTCTTC.